This T cell receptor beta chain emerged from a study of T cells after yellow fever vaccination. Study-level points and caveats: Post-booster repertoires contained most primary-vaccination clones again (roughly 96% CD4, around 89% CD8).

A process of 5'RACE template switching, which added a universal primer site and UMIs, was used to make TCR cDNA. TCRdb fed the 5' RACE reads into MiXCR, producing one record per CDR3 protein. The sample lists about 120,000 distinct CDR3 sequences; roughly 6.8% were seen once. The CDR3 has 14 residues. Trimming removed 3 bases at V and 5 bases at J, with 14 bases between. Germline V lookup: CDR1 SGHRS, CDR2 YFSETQ. Concerning this clonotype itself: Its antigen is unknown.

The sequence was obtained from a man aged 18 to 29 who received the YFV17D yellow fever vaccine. This sample comprised CD4+ T cells sorted from PBMCs, obtained about 49 days after the first yellow fever vaccination. The chain has TRBV5-1 and TRBJ1-1; D is unresolved. CDR3 DNA sequence: TGCGCCAGCAGCTATGAGGACTCCCAAACTGAAGCTTTCTTT. Protein: CASSYEDSQTEAFF.